This T cell receptor beta chain is drawn from a study of T-cell reconstitution after alpha-beta-depleted transplantation in children. This clonotype was seen ten or more times. J was trimmed by 0 bases and V by 6 bases; bases with no gene match: 6. Germline V gene sequence: CDR1 DFQATT, CDR2 SNEGSKA (reference sequence). The CDR3 is made up of 14 amino acids. Unique molecular identifiers were incorporated into the prepared TCRbeta library. Each CDR3 protein gets one entry after TCRdb re-called the PCR reads with MiXCR. The top ten hold about 4% of the sample, which has about 610,000 distinct CDR3 sequences, about 10% seen once.

The sequence came from a human donor who donated a stem cell graft to a child with acute myeloid leukemia. The input for sequencing was PBMCs from the stem cell graft donor, taken from the stem cell graft. The chain carries TRBV20-1 and TRBJ2-3; 7 bases map to TRBD2. The CDR3 DNA reads TGCAGTGCGGGGACTACCGTTAGCACAGATACGCAGTATTTT. Protein: CSAGTTVSTDTQYF.